A single sample is the source of the 9 T cell receptor beta chains below, sequenced in a study of PD-1 blockade in classical Hodgkin lymphoma. Regarding time point: cycle 4 day 1 (C4D1), after more than five weeks of nivolumab. Each and every patient relapsed after autologous stem cell transplantation, and patients got differing brentuximab vedotin exposure. Some clones are missing from TCRdb's copy, which holds only in-frame ones; the method was immunoSEQ multiplex PCR. There are some 28,000 clones in the sample; more than 65% occur only once, and approximately 17% lies in the top ten. The material sequenced was peripheral blood mononuclear cells (PBMCs), taken before the fourth cycle of nivolumab. The receptors shown here come from a human donor with classical Hodgkin lymphoma.

In its sample, this clone was seen a few times. The chain joins TRBV6-6 to TRBJ2-5, with 10 bases matching TRBD1. Trimming removed 2 bases from V and 5 bases from J; junction bases left unmatched: 2. Germline CDR1 MNHNY, CDR2 SVGAGI (reference sequence). This CDR3 is built from 14 residues. CDR3 in DNA: TGTGCCAGCAGTTACGGACAGGGGGGGGAGACCCAGTACTTC. This codes for CASSYGQGGETQYF.

The J gene is TRBJ2-2, the V gene TRBV14; D unresolved. V was clipped by 1 base and J by 5 bases, with 8 bases between them. Germline V gene data show CDR1 as SGHDN and CDR2 as FVKESK. This CDR3 is built from 14 residues. Written as DNA, the CDR3 is TGTGCCAGCAGCCAAGCGTTCTCTACCGGGGAGCTGTTTTTT. It codes for CASSQAFSTGELFF. Variable domain in full (rest from reference TRBV14 and TRBJ2-2): EAGVTQFPSHSVIEKGQTVTLRCDPISGHDNLYWYRRVMGKEIKFLLHFVKESKQDESGMPNNRFLAERTGGTYSTLKVQPAELEDSGVYFCASSQAFSTGELFFGEGSRLTVL.

The CDR3 region has the DNA TGTGCCAGCTCACCGAGACTCGATGAAGCTTTCTTT. It translates to CASSPRLDEAFF. The genes are TRBV18 and TRBJ1-1; D uncertain. Per germline, CDR1 KGHSH and CDR2 LQKENI. The CDR3 runs 12 residues. Trimming removed 3 bases from V and 7 bases from J, with 9 bases in between.

V is TRBV2 and J is TRBJ2-5, with TRBD2 matching 7 bases. The V and J ends lost 3 bases and 2 bases, in that order; junction bases with no gene match: 0. Germline V CDR1 and CDR2: SNHLY, FYNNEI. The CDR3 contains 13 residues. The CDR3 DNA follows: TGTGCCAGCAGTGACGGGGGGCAAGAGACCCAGTACTTC. It specifies CASSDGGQETQYF.

The chain employs TRBV11-3 and TRBJ2-2, with D hard to call. Germline V gives CDR1 SGHNT, CDR2 YENEEA. Between the trimmed V and J ends, which lost 9 bases and 4 bases, there was a span of 9 bases. CDR3 length: 12 residues. The CDR3 coding sequence is TGTGCCAGTCGCCCGGGCACCGGGGAGCTGTTTTTT. Translating it yields CASRPGTGELFF.

The gene calls are TRBV5-6 and TRBJ1-2; D remains unclear. CDR3 size: 12 residues. Trimming took off 1 base at V and 8 bases at J, with 9 bases between the two ends. Germline CDR1 SGHDT, CDR2 YYEEEE. The CDR3 DNA is TGTGCCAGCAGCTTGAGGTTGACGGGCTACACCTTC. Amino acid sequence: CASSLRLTGYTF. The whole variable domain, remainder taken from reference TRBV5-6 and TRBJ1-2, is DAGVTQSPTHLIKTRGQQVTLRCSPKSGHDTVSWYQQALGQGPQFIFQYYEEEERQRGNFPDRFSGHQFPNYSSELNVNALLLGDSALYLCASSLRLTGYTFGSGTRLTVV.

The CDR3 coding sequence is TGTGCCAGCGGGTGGGCAGAGAGCAATCAGCCCCAGCATTTT. This translates into CASGWAESNQPQHF. The rearrangement uses TRBV28 and TRBJ1-5; no clear D. The CDR3 has 14 residues. The V gene lost 8 bases and the J gene lost 1 base, with 12 bases spanning the gap. Germline V gene lookup returns CDR1 MDHEN and CDR2 SYDVKM. Together with reference TRBV28 and TRBJ1-5, the CDR3 gives the full variable domain: DVKVTQSSRYLVKRTGEKVFLECVQDMDHENMFWYRQDPGLGLRLIYFSYDVKMKEKGDIPEGYSVSREKKERFSLILESASTNQTSMYLCASGWAESNQPQHFGDGTRLSIL.

The chain is built from TRBV6-6 and TRBJ1-2; 7 bases fit TRBD1. The CDR3 is 16 residues long. V shed 5 bases, J shed 1 base, and the junction held 10 bases outside the gene matches. Per germline, CDR1 MNHNY and CDR2 SVGAGI (reference sequence). The CDR3: CASSLTTGQFNYGYTF. The CDR3 DNA follows: TGTGCCAGCAGTCTAACCACGGGACAGTTTAACTATGGCTACACCTTC.

This clone appeared once. This chain links TRBV6-5 with TRBJ2-2, with D unclear. This CDR3 region has 11 residues. Germline V gives CDR1 MNHEY, CDR2 SVGAGI. V lost 8 bases and J 7 bases, leaving 8 bases between the germline ends. CDR3 nucleotides: TGTGCCAGCGGGTTCCTCGGGGAGCTGTTTTTT. Translation gives CASGFLGELFF.